This T cell receptor beta chain was identified in a study of blood T cells in healthy people across ages. CDR3 length: 13 amino acids. Isolated per sample were at least 6 million PBMCs. Then a second PCR, running roughly 7 to 11 cycles, was carried out with a sample-barcoded 5' primer and a J-beta primer mix. Sequencing recovered at least 2.5 million CDR3-containing paired-end reads from each sample. MiXCR, applied by TCRdb to the 5' RACE reads, yields one record per CDR3 protein. This repertoire shows under 1 million distinct CDR3 sequences, around 42% found once; its top ten account for about a fifth.

The receptor's source is a man in his 60s in good health. The sequenced sample was blood. The chain is built from TRBV12-3 or TRBV12-4 and TRBJ2-4; a possible D gene is TRBD2 (6 bases). The J call is uncertain, as TRBJ2-5 better fits the DNA end. The CDR3 region has the DNA TGTGCCAGCAGTGTAAGGAGCGGGGAGACCCAGTACTTC. Encoded protein: CASSVRSGETQYF.